The present TCR beta chain was sequenced within a study of cytomegalovirus exposure and HLA in healthy donors (dated by TCRdb to the late 2010s). In terms of the full investigation: In an earlier analysis of fewer than 750 of the donors, 276 Gb of sequence data and some 120 million unique TCR beta sequences from about 190 million T cells were reported. In the later analysis, no new phenotypic data were used to find candidate immune exposures; instead, reliance was placed on TCR beta sequences and their occurrence across donors. Donor age, sex, ethnicity and CMV serostatus were compiled alongside the repertoire data. The number of typed donors differed by locus: roughly 629-640 for A, B, C, DRB1 and DQB1; approximately 520 for DQA1; approximately 600 for DPA1; and around 490 for DPB1. A handful of DR-DQ haplotypes were handled as single units for association and clustering because linkage in the cohort was strong. An earlier analysis of some 600 of the donors applied high-throughput TCR beta sequencing to assess whether each TCR beta V gene segment acted as functional or pseudogenic. Among 398 genotyped donors of the cohort, an average of approximately 240,000 unique TCR beta nucleotide sequences were sequenced per donor, roughly 20% of them non-productive. The study combined high-throughput TCR immunosequencing, statistical association of individual TCRs with disease status, and machine learning to predict cytomegalovirus infection status. An early release that covered some 630 HLA-typed donors contained approximately 290 gigabases of sequencing data and 65 million to 100 million unique TCR sequences. A later genetic analysis took genome-wide SNP genotypes for 398 of the 666 donors and used that subset as a discovery cohort. In a later analysis, previously published TCR beta repertoires from 550 to 700 donors were re-analyzed and high-resolution HLA genotyping was added so that TCR occurrence patterns could be studied. Both class I and class II loci were covered by HLA typing, at four-digit resolution. The study used immunosequencing to profile the T cell repertoires of 670 or so subjects and linked those repertoires to cytomegalovirus serostatus. The study was designed to test whether signatures of past pathogen exposure could be identified by cataloging public T cell receptors. Besides the first cohort of more than 650 subjects, a separate validation cohort made up of 90 to 150 different subjects was used. The genetic ancestry cluster associated with self-reported Caucasian donors included approximately 85% of the 350 to 500 genotyped donors. Every discovery cohort repertoire had been produced on one sequencing platform. General conclusions and limits of the study: Linkage disequilibrium might explain the correlated functional status among segregating V segments, but an unknown experimental factor could not be ruled out. Several of the top co-occurrence clusters appeared to be linked to parvovirus B19, influenza, CMV and Epstein-Barr virus, according to a later analysis. Roughly uniform sequencing depth across donors was assumed in presence/absence analyses, although this assumption may not hold. In this cohort, only TCR beta chains were sequenced, and detectable features were limited by the absence of alpha or paired-chain data. It was suggested by the authors that the approach could potentially be generalized to other disease states and immunological phenotypes. A later genetic analysis reported fewer N-insertions in productive TCRs among donors in an Asian-associated ancestry cluster than the roughly 620-donor mean. A total of 150 or so TCR beta chains were listed by the study as associated with cytomegalovirus. Some IMGT-functional V segments, including TRBV6-2 and TRBV6-3, could not be told apart with the 87-base-pair reads, so those segments were excluded. Because HLA typing was missing for some donors at each locus, association tests included only the typed subset. When HLA alleles, especially DR and DQ, strongly co-occurred, attributing TCR associations to individual alleles was difficult. A later analysis found that TCR association rates varied across HLA loci, with DRB1 alleles showing the most associated TCRs and HLA-C alleles the fewest. Most CMV-associated TCR beta chains appeared to be HLA-restricted in a later analysis, and the HLA associations seemed to be driven largely by CMV exposure. Cytomegalovirus status was reported to be diagnosed by the classifier with high specificity and sensitivity in both the original and validation cohorts. Because counts were too low, roughly 18 rarely observed V segments, including chromosome 9 orphons, were left out of the earlier analysis of 500 to 750 of the donors. At a false discovery rate of 0.05, a later analysis linked 15,000 to 20,000 TCR beta sequences to specific HLA alleles. A cluster of highly shared sequence variants was judged likely to represent a technical artifact of the sequencing pipeline. A few of the identified cytomegalovirus-associated TCR beta chains were confirmed in vitro to be specific for cytomegalovirus antigens. Across donors, most TCR sequences were observed very rarely, whereas some public TCRs were present in many individuals. An earlier analysis of approximately 590 of the donors showed that most TCR beta V segments appeared in productive rearrangements either about 87% or about 30% of the time, which broadly matched IMGT annotations. In a later analysis, HLA-associated TCR beta chains showed more clonal expansion and lower generation probabilities than non-associated chains that were equally common. Immune exposure information for the cohort was limited to CMV serostatus. A further reported finding was that TCR beta sequences accurately predicted the HLA-A and HLA-B alleles for most subjects in the first cohort. An association between a missense DCLRE1C variant and V-gene and J-gene trimming of TCR beta chains was found in a later genetic analysis and replicated in an independent cohort.

Preparation of the library involved the immunoSEQ multiplex PCR assay. A mixture of 60 forward primers for TCR Vbeta segments and 13 reverse primers for TCR Jbeta segments was used in the multiplex PCR. The CDR3 region of rearranged TCR beta genes was amplified from genomic DNA with a multiplex PCR assay. On the Illumina HiSeq System, the amplified TCR beta libraries were sequenced as 87-base-pair reads. Per the authors' processing: A later analysis tallied approximately 87 million unique TCR beta chains across the 610 or so repertoires, and around 10 million of those chains were shared by two or more donors. Raw reads were error-corrected and collapsed into unique sequences by a nearest-neighbor algorithm in which closely related sequences were merged to remove PCR and sequencing errors. To assign V, D and J gene segments, CDR3 sequences were aligned to IMGT reference sequences. For a sequence to be retained, a match of at least six nucleotides to both a V gene segment and a J gene segment was required. A rearrangement counted as productive if the CDR3 had no stop codons and remained in frame with V and J, and every other rearrangement counted as non-productive. CDR3 was defined according to IMGT convention as the region running from the second conserved V-encoded cysteine to the conserved J-encoded phenylalanine. In an earlier analysis of more than 550 of the donors, sequences lacking an unambiguous match to a single V gene segment were excluded. In an earlier analysis of several hundred of the donors, V segments were called functional above 56.7% productive rearrangements and were called segregating when the between-donor standard deviation exceeded 5%. A statistical classification framework was developed to diagnose cytomegalovirus status using the catalog of TCR beta chain sequences. A later analysis assigned V and J genes by comparing TCR nucleotide sequences with IMGT/GENE-DB human TR gene sequences. In a later analysis, CDR3 sequences and most-parsimonious VDJ recombination scenarios were assigned using the TCRdist pipeline. In a later analysis, each TCR beta chain was defined by its CDR3 amino acid sequence together with its V-gene family, and reads without a unique V-gene family were excluded. A later analysis removed 592 highly shared, low-generation-probability nucleotide sequences to deal with suspected cross-contamination and a sequencing artifact. For each public chain, a later analysis derived a clonal expansion index from normalized ranks of inferred template counts within each repertoire. In a later analysis, generation probabilities were computed with a VDJ recombination model fitted to out-of-frame rearrangements, and the resulting probabilities were checked against IGoR. Hypergeometric tests were used in a later analysis to score TCR-TCR, TCR-HLA and TCR-CMV co-occurrence, with a repertoire-size bias correction applied to the TCR pairs. A later analysis estimated false discovery rates by permuting HLA or CMV assignments 20 times. In a later analysis, co-occurring TCRs were grouped with DBSCAN, and TCRdist sequence similarity was added when clustering was performed within HLA-allele-positive subsets. Repertoires with fewer than 30,000 or more than 120,000 public chains, plus five repertoires with anomalous nucleotide sharing, were excluded from co-occurrence clustering. What TCRdb holds here is the immuneACCESS table cut down to in-frame rearrangements. Part of the clones is not present; checked against another copy, under half of the missing clones reflect an unresolved V gene, and the others are unexplained. V and J calls and clone size are as listed in that table; D and trimming were resolved from the DNA. The sample table lists roughly 98,000 clones, about 80% of them with a count of one. Roughly 11% of the sample is held by the ten biggest clonotypes.

With regard to this clone: Which antigen it targets is not known. The sample holds no much larger clone one base away, and base qualities are not on file.

The cohort comprised around 690 healthy bone marrow donors. Cohort members were all nominally healthy when sampled, although unrecorded immune exposures were likely present. The donor tested CMV seropositive, placing the donor among the 289 seropositive members of the cohort. A peripheral blood sample was collected from each donor, and TCR beta sequencing was performed on peripheral blood mononuclear cells. The Qiagen DNeasy Blood Extraction Kit was used to extract genomic DNA from the blood cell samples. The cysteine opens and the phenylalanine closes a CDR3 of 14 amino acids. The entry retains the CDR3 DNA only, 42 bases that are in frame from base 1. CDR1 and CDR2 (SGDLS, YYNGEE) derive from the germline V gene. V is trimmed back by 4 bases and J by 4 bases, and the junction contains 4 bases that no gene match accounts for.

This TCR was sampled from a man aged 18 to 30 in good health and CMV-seropositive. The chain joins TRBV9 to TRBJ2-3, with 9 middle bases fitting TRBD1. The sequenced sample consisted of PBMCs. The DNA is TGTGCCAGCAGCTTGTGGACAGGGGCAGATACGCAGTATTTT. It translates to CASSLWTGADTQYF. This CDR3, with the reference TRBV9 and TRBJ2-3 proteins standing in past its ends, gives the full variable domain DSGVTQTPKHLITATGQRVTLRCSPRSGDLSVYWYQQSLDQGLQFLIQYYNGEERAKGNILERFSAQQFPDLHSELNLSSLELGDSALYFCASSLWTGADTQYFGPGTRLTVL.